This TCR beta chain was identified in a study of response to subunit inactivated influenza vaccine. Points from the study as a whole: The study's authors posited that every seasonal influenza vaccination enlists few new T cells.

Per germline, CDR1 SGHTA and CDR2 FQGNSA. The CDR3 is 14 residues long. Trimming removed 1 base at V and 3 bases at J, with 9 bases between. Remarks on this clonotype: Its antigen is not identified.

TCRdb passed the RT-PCR reads through MiXCR, listing each CDR3 protein once. The data hold 150,000 to 200,000 distinct CDR3 sequences, with approximately 8.7% observed a single time. This receptor was identified in a man aged 45-65 years who received an inactivated influenza vaccine. Sequencing was performed on non-naive T cells sorted from PBMCs, taken on the day of vaccination. The chain links TRBV7-2 to TRBJ2-5, with D perhaps given as TRBD1 or TRBD2 (5 bases each). The CDR3 protein is CASSLVGGKETQYF. In DNA, the CDR3 is TGTGCCAGCAGCTTAGTTGGGGGAAAAGAGACCCAGTACTTC.